The 12 T cell receptor beta chains given below trace back to one sample, sequenced in a study of blood T cell repertoires in COVID-19. Some clones are missing from TCRdb's copy, which holds only in-frame ones; the method was immunoSEQ multiplex PCR. The sample has about 220,000 clones, 65% to 90% seen once. Sequencing was done on a sample of peripheral blood. The receptors here all came from a man aged 50 to 59 with active or convalescent COVID-19.

This clone was counted between two and nine times. The chain combines TRBV4-1 with TRBJ1-5; no clear D gene. CDR3 length: 17 residues. Trimming removed 4 bases from V and 2 bases from J, with 18 bases in between. Germline lookup yields CDR1 MGHRA and CDR2 YSYEKL. CDR3 sequence (DNA): TGCGCCAGCAGCCCAACGGACTACCCGAGAGGCAATCAGCCCCAGCATTTT. This gives the protein CASSPTDYPRGNQPQHF.

The chain is built from TRBV29-1 and TRBJ2-5; possible D gene TRBD2, 5 bases. The V end was cut by 5 bases, the J end by 1 base, with 8 bases between. Per germline, CDR1 SQVTM and CDR2 ANQGSEA. The CDR3 consists of 12 residues. CDR3 loop: CSVQRSQETQYF. The CDR3 DNA reads TGCAGCGTTCAGCGGAGCCAAGAGACCCAGTACTTC.

The chain couples TRBV5-1 to TRBJ2-1; D is undetermined. The V and J ends lost 1 base and 5 bases respectively, with 10 bases between them. The V gene's germline CDR1 is SGHRS and CDR2 YFSETQ. There are 14 residues in the CDR3. The CDR3 DNA reads as TGCGCCAGCAGCTTGATAGTCCAGGACAATGAGCAGTTCTTC. Protein: CASSLIVQDNEQFF.

This chain links TRBV7-9 with TRBJ1-5, with TRBD1 as a possible D gene (5 bases). The CDR3 has 13 residues. V lost 5 bases and J 5 bases, leaving 10 bases between the germline ends. Germline V gives CDR1 SEHNR, CDR2 FQNEAQ (reference sequence). The CDR3 reads CASSPGVHQPQHF. CDR3 coding DNA: TGTGCCAGCAGCCCGGGGGTACATCAGCCCCAGCATTTT.

The chain employs TRBV7-8 and TRBJ1-6; D not certain. CDR1 is SGHVS and CDR2 is FQNEAQ in the germline V gene. The CDR3 covers 18 residues. V lost 2 bases to trimming and J lost 9 bases, with 23 bases between them. The CDR3 loop reads CASSLPGRHAPIGSPLHF. The CDR3 DNA reads TGTGCCAGCAGCTTACCGGGTCGGCATGCCCCGATAGGTTCACCCCTCCACTTT.

V is TRBV7-2 and J is TRBJ1-4; TRBD1 matches at 9 bases. The CDR3 extends over 14 amino acids. Germline V CDR1 and CDR2: SGHTA, FQGNSA. The V gene end was trimmed by 5 bases and the J gene end by 8 bases; junction bases not matched to a gene: 6. The CDR3 reads CASSADRGREKLFF. The CDR3 DNA is TGTGCCAGCAGCGCGGACAGGGGTAGGGAAAAACTGTTTTTT.

This chain links TRBV7-8 with TRBJ2-1; 7 bases map to TRBD2. The CDR3 has 16 residues. With V trimmed by 0 bases and J by 1 base, 3 bases remained unmatched. CDR1 SGHVS and CDR2 FQNEAQ come from the germline V gene. For the CDR3, the DNA is TGTGCCAGCAGCTTAGCGGGCGGGGGTTCCTACAATGAGCAGTTCTTC. Protein product: CASSLAGGGSYNEQFF.

The chain recombines TRBV4-2 with TRBJ2-1; 8 positions agree with TRBD1. This CDR3 contains 16 residues. In germline, CDR1 is LGHNA, CDR2 YNFKEQ. V gave up 2 bases and J gave up 8 bases; unmatched junction bases: 11. The CDR3 nucleotides read TGTGCCAGCAGCCAAATCGTCGCAGGGGGCAGGGATGAGCAGTTCTTC. Residues: CASSQIVAGGRDEQFF.

V gene TRBV7-2 combines with J gene TRBJ2-1; the match to TRBD2 covers 7 bases. J gave up 10 bases and V 4 bases, and 4 bases lay outside the gene matches. Per germline, CDR1 SGHTA and CDR2 FQGNSA. The CDR3 is 12 amino acids. The CDR3 reads CASSYLLAEQFF. CDR3 in DNA: TGTGCCAGCAGCTACTTACTAGCGGAGCAGTTCTTC.

The DNA for the CDR3 is TGTGCCAGCACTGGGGAGGGGTCACCCTACAATGAGCAGTTCTTC. As protein: CASTGEGSPYNEQFF. The chain couples TRBV11-2 to TRBJ2-1; 7 nucleotides match TRBD2. This CDR3 region has 15 residues. Germline values: CDR1 SGHAT, CDR2 FQNNGV. The V segment lost 7 bases and the J segment 2 bases; nucleotides outside the gene matches: 8.

The chain uses TRBV6-1 and TRBJ2-7; D perhaps matches TRBD1 (5 bases). Per germline, CDR1 MNHNS and CDR2 SASEGT. V gave up 3 bases and J gave up 2 bases, with 11 bases separating them. The CDR3 is made up of 14 amino acids. The CDR3 here is CASSESDTAYEQYF. The CDR3 DNA reads TGTGCCAGCAGTGAGTCGGACACCGCCTACGAGCAGTACTTC.

This sequence joins TRBV6-2 or TRBV6-3 and TRBJ1-6, with D hard to call. Per the germline V gene, CDR1 is MNHEY and CDR2 is SVGEGT. Between the trimmed V and J ends, which lost 6 bases and 4 bases, there was a span of 4 bases. The CDR3 consists of 12 residues. The CDR3 sequence: CASSEYNSPLHF. The CDR3 bases are TGTGCCAGCAGCGAGTATAATTCACCCCTCCACTTT.